Below, 17 T cell receptor beta chains from the same sample are listed, as sequenced in a study of T cells in Graves' hyperthyroidism and ophthalmopathy. RNA transcripts gave rise to amplified TCR beta CDR3 regions. First-round RT-PCR of the TCR CDR3 relied on the HTBI primer set. TCRdb called the multiplex PCR reads again in MiXCR, with one record for every CDR3 protein. The sample holds 650,000 to 750,000 distinct CDR3 sequences, 14% seen once. Sequenced input: blood. The receptors stem from a woman aged 18-30 years with Graves' hyperthyroidism.

This clonotype was recorded at least ten times. The chain is built from TRBV28 and TRBJ1-2; D call uncertain. Germline V CDR1 and CDR2: MDHEN, SYDVKM. The CDR3 is made up of 14 amino acids. V lost 5 bases and J lost 6, with 16 bases in between. The CDR3 sequence is CASSPWAAGDGYTF. Here the CDR3 DNA reads TGTGCCAGCAGTCCTTGGGCGGCAGGTGATGGCTACACCTTC.

At least ten counts were recorded for this clonotype. The genes are TRBV11-2 and TRBJ2-7; D gene ambiguous. The germline CDR1 and CDR2 sequences are SGHAT and FQNNGV. The CDR3 runs to 10 residues. The germline V and J ends were trimmed by 2 bases and 7 bases, with 3 bases remaining between them. CDR3 sequence: CASSLFEQYF. CDR3 bases: TGTGCCAGCAGCTTATTTGAGCAGTACTTC.

The genes are TRBV5-1 and TRBJ2-5, with 11 bases lining up with TRBD2. CDR1 SGHRS and CDR2 YFSETQ come from the germline V gene. V was pared by 2 bases and J by 4 bases, with 10 bases of the junction left unmatched. CDR3 length equals 17 residues. CDR3 loop: CASSFLPGTSGGETQYF. Written as DNA, the CDR3 is TGCGCCAGCAGCTTTCTTCCGGGGACTAGCGGAGGAGAGACCCAGTACTTC.

This sequence joins TRBV29-1 and TRBJ1-1, with D possibly matching TRBD1 (5 bases). This CDR3 has 13 residues. V was pared by 7 bases and J by 5 bases, with 17 bases between. Germline V gives CDR1 SQVTM, CDR2 ANQGSEA. This CDR3 reads CSDTAGTSTEAFF. CDR3 sequence (DNA): TGCAGCGATACAGCCGGGACGTCGACTGAAGCTTTCTTT.

This sequence joins TRBV4-1 and TRBJ2-3, with 10 bases lining up with TRBD2. The CDR3 loop spans 17 amino acids. Germline V lookup: CDR1 MGHRA, CDR2 YSYEKL. V shed 2 bases, J shed 3 bases, and the junction held 8 bases outside the gene matches. The CDR3 sequence is CASSQTSSGSSTDTQYF. The CDR3 nucleotides read TGCGCCAGCAGCCAAACTTCTAGCGGGAGTTCTACAGATACGCAGTATTTT.

This clonotype was observed a handful of times. The genes are TRBV27 and TRBJ1-1; tentative D call: TRBD1 (6 bases). V was shortened by 6 bases and J by 2 bases, with 19 bases between the two germline ends. This CDR3 contains 16 residues. Germline V lookup: CDR1 MNHEY, CDR2 SMNVEV (reference sequence). DNA for the CDR3: TGTGCCAGCAGCTCCGCCGCTTGGGGGACAAACACTGAAGCTTTCTTT. Protein product: CASSSAAWGTNTEAFF.

This clonotype was detected many times. The V call is TRBV7-2, the J call TRBJ2-3; D unclear. V lost 0 bases and J lost 0, with 7 bases in between. The CDR3 has 15 amino acids. Germline lookup yields CDR1 SGHTA and CDR2 FQGNSA. The CDR3 loop reads CASSLAYTSTDTQYF. The CDR3 coding sequence is TGTGCCAGCAGCTTAGCCTATACTAGCACAGATACGCAGTATTTT. The variable domain in full, with the rest retrieved from reference TRBV7-2 and TRBJ2-3, is GAGVSQSPSNKVTEKGKDVELRCDPISGHTALYWYRQSLGQGLEFLIYFQGNSAPDKSGLPSDRFSAERTGGSVSTLTIQRTQQEDSAVYLCASSLAYTSTDTQYFGPGTRLTVL.

This sequence joins TRBV12-3 or TRBV12-4 and TRBJ1-1, with D possibly being TRBD1 (5 bases). The CDR3 is 13 residues long. V lost 7 bases, J lost 3 bases, and 12 bases lay in between. The CDR3 loop is CASTGGGDTEAFF. The CDR3 DNA reads TGTGCCAGCACCGGGGGGGGGGACACTGAAGCTTTCTTT.

This clonotype has a count of ten or more. CDR3 nucleotides: TGTGCCATCAGCCAGACAGGCGCGAACACTGAAGCTTTCTTT. Its translation: CAISQTGANTEAFF. V gene TRBV10-3 combines with J gene TRBJ1-1; TRBD1 might be the D (6 bases). CDR1 and CDR2 from the germline V gene are ENHRY and SYGVKD. V lost 6 bases to trimming and J lost 1 base, with 12 bases between them. The CDR3 length is 14 residues.

This chain links TRBV9 with TRBJ1-2; TRBD1 is a possible D gene (6 bases). This CDR3 is built from 14 residues. Germline V lookup: CDR1 SGDLS, CDR2 YYNGEE. V was trimmed by 1 base and J by 5 bases, leaving 12 bases between them. The CDR3 DNA follows: TGTGCCAGCAGCGTATCCGGGACACATTATGGCTACACCTTC. Residues: CASSVSGTHYGYTF.

The chain employs TRBV29-1 and TRBJ1-3; D unresolved. V was pared by 7 bases and J by 0 bases, with 13 bases between. CDR1 is SQVTM, CDR2 ANQGSEA, per germline. The CDR3 is made up of 14 amino acids. The CDR3 loop reads CSAWIRDSGNTIYF. In DNA form, the CDR3 reads TGCAGCGCCTGGATTAGGGACTCTGGAAACACCATATATTTT.

This clonotype was seen ten or more times. The V call is TRBV11-2, the J call TRBJ2-7, with 9 bases fitting TRBD1. V was pared by 0 bases and J by 2 bases, with 5 bases of the junction left unmatched. The CDR3 is 16 amino acids. Germline CDR1 and CDR2: SGHAT and FQNNGV. In nucleotides, the CDR3 is TGTGCCAGCAGCTTAGATCCGGGACAGGGCCCCTACGAGCAGTACTTC. It codes for CASSLDPGQGPYEQYF.

In this sample, this clonotype turned up a few times. The chain's CDR3 is CSAREAAAVGGLEQFF. The CDR3 nucleotides are TGCAGTGCTAGAGAAGCAGCGGCGGTCGGGGGTCTAGAGCAGTTCTTC. The gene calls are TRBV20-1 and TRBJ2-1; maybe TRBD2 (6 bases). This CDR3 spans 16 amino acids. Between the trimmed V and J ends, which lost 0 bases and 10 bases, there was a span of 22 bases. Germline V gene data show CDR1 as DFQATT and CDR2 as SNEGSKA (reference sequence).

The chain uses TRBV10-3 and TRBJ2-7, with a weak D call TRBD2 (5 bases). The V end was cut by 6 bases, the J end by 4 bases, with 19 bases between. Per germline, CDR1 ENHRY and CDR2 SYGVKD. CDR3 length: 15 residues. The CDR3 sequence: CAISPLLNREYEQYF. CDR3 sequence (DNA): TGTGCCATCAGCCCCCTCCTTAATAGGGAGTACGAGCAGTACTTC.

This clonotype has at least ten counts. This chain connects TRBV7-3 to TRBJ2-7; D gene uncertain. CDR3 length: 14 amino acids. Trimming cost V 5 bases and J 2 bases, with 13 bases left between them. CDR1 SGHTA and CDR2 FQGTGA come from the germline V gene. The CDR3 DNA reads as TGTGCCAGCAGCGCCCAATCCGGACCCTACGAGCAGTACTTC. This encodes CASSAQSGPYEQYF.

This clonotype came up many times. This chain links TRBV7-6 with TRBJ1-2, with D unclear. CDR1 is SGHVS and CDR2 is FNYEAQ in the germline V gene. There are 14 residues in the CDR3. With 2 bases removed from V and 0 bases from J, the gap between germline ends came to 7 bases. This chain's CDR3 is CASSLSGPNYGYTF. The CDR3, as DNA: TGTGCCAGCAGCTTATCTGGGCCTAACTATGGCTACACCTTC. The entire variable domain, with the rest obtained from reference TRBV7-6 and TRBJ1-2, is as follows: GAGVSQSPRYKVTKRGQDVALRCDPISGHVSLYWYRQALGQGPEFLTYFNYEAQQDKSGLPNDRFSAERPEGSISTLTIQRTEQRDSAMYRCASSLSGPNYGYTFGSGTRLTVV.

This clonotype was observed many times. The V gene is TRBV7-9, the J gene TRBJ2-1; 10 positions agree with TRBD2. CDR1 and CDR2 (germline): SEHNR, FQNEAQ (reference sequence). CDR3 size: 15 residues. V dropped 5 bases and J dropped 7; count of bases not matched to a gene: 8. In DNA form, the CDR3 reads TGTGCCAGCAGCCCGCTAGCGGGAGATCGGAATGAGCAGTTCTTC. This encodes CASSPLAGDRNEQFF.